The clone carrying this TCR beta chain occurred many times. Losses at the gene ends were 4 bases for V and 4 bases for J; bases not matched to a gene: 7. This CDR3 region has 15 residues. The germline V gene has CDR1 SGHTA and CDR2 FQGNSA. The data belong to a study of response to subunit inactivated influenza vaccine. TCRdb redid the calling of the RT-PCR reads with MiXCR, one entry per CDR3 protein. There are roughly 760,000 distinct CDR3 sequences in the sample; 21% occur only once, and roughly a tenth lies in the top ten. The sequence derives from a man aged 45-65 years who received an inactivated influenza vaccine. Sequencing used PBMCs from blood, obtained 5 days after vaccination. The rearrangement links TRBV7-2 to TRBJ1-5, with 7 bases aligning to TRBD1. The CDR3 coding sequence is TGTGCCAGCAGCTGGAGACAGGGAGGAAATCAGCCCCAGCATTTT. This gives the protein CASSWRQGGNQPQHF.